This paragraph reports one T cell receptor (beta chain). Its antigen is not identified. This sample is part of a study of shared clonotypes between healthy human individuals. Study-wide points: Some naive CD4 clonotypes, around 4.9%, turned up in common across four donors.

Adult donors, all healthy and HIV-negative, had no recent acute infections or vaccinations. The germline V gene encodes CDR1 LGHNA and CDR2 YNFKEQ. V lost 0 bases to trimming and J lost 0 bases, with 8 bases between them. The CDR3 consists of 15 residues. Sequencing used immunoSEQ multiplex PCR; TCRdb keeps in-frame clones, though not all of them. Counted here are 300,000 to 400,000 clones, roughly 91% occurring once; the ten biggest clones make up around 15%. This TCR derives from a man aged 18 to 29 in good health. The sequenced sample was memory CD8+ T cells sorted from blood. Subset described: CD45RO+ cells pooled with CCR7-negative TemRA cells. V and J are TRBV4-2 and TRBJ1-1; no firm D call. CDR3 nucleotide sequence: TGTGCCAGCAGCCAAGAACCGGGCATGAACACTGAAGCTTTCTTT. Translated, it gives CASSQEPGMNTEAFF.